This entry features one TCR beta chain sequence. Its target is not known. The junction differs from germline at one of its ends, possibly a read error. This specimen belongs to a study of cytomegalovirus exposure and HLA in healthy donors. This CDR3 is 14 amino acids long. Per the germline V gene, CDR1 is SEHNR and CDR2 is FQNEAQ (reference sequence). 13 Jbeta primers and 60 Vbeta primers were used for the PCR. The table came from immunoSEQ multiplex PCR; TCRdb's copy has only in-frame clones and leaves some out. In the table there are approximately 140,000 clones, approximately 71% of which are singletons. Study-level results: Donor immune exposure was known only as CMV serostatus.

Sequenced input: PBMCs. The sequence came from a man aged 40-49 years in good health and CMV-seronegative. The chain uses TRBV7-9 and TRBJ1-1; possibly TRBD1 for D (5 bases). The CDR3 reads CSSSLREGYGEAFF. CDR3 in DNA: TGTTCCAGCAGCCTTAGGGAGGGGTACGGTGAAGCTTTCTTT.